One and the same sample provided the 25 T cell receptor beta chains below, sequenced in a study of cytomegalovirus exposure and HLA in healthy donors. 60 Vbeta and 13 Jbeta primers were used in PCR. Produced via immunoSEQ multiplex PCR; TCRdb's table is partial and in-frame only. The data contain 150,000 or so clones, roughly 85% of them seen just once; the ten biggest clones take up about 1.3%. Material for sequencing was PBMCs. The origin of the receptors is a man younger than 45 in good health and CMV-seronegative.

CDR3: CASSQARGQNVGNTIYF. The CDR3 DNA reads TGCGCCAGCAGCCAAGCGCGCGGACAGAACGTCGGAAACACCATATATTTT. The rearrangement links TRBV4-1 to TRBJ1-3; perhaps TRBD1 as D (6 bases). Germline lookup yields CDR1 MGHRA and CDR2 YSYEKL. The CDR3 extends over 17 amino acids. Trimming took 1 base from V and 4 from J, leaving 17 bases between them.

This clone has just one count. The rearrangement joins TRBV27 to TRBJ1-5, with TRBD1 matching over 10 bases. Germline trimming cut 5 bases from V and 0 bases from J; bases unmatched to any gene: 10. The CDR3 has 18 amino acids. Germline V CDR1 and CDR2: MNHEY, SMNVEV (reference sequence). This CDR3 reads CASSAGTGVLDSNQPQHF. Written as DNA, the CDR3 is TGTGCCAGCAGTGCCGGGACAGGGGTATTGGATAGCAATCAGCCCCAGCATTTT.

The chain employs TRBV27 and TRBJ2-7; possibly TRBD2 for D (5 bases). This CDR3 has 13 residues. V was clipped by 5 bases and J by 3 bases, with 11 bases between them. Germline V gene data show CDR1 as MNHEY and CDR2 as SMNVEV (reference sequence). The DNA for the CDR3 is TGTGCCAGCAGTGGGCCGGGATTCTACGAGCAGTACTTC. It yields the protein CASSGPGFYEQYF.

This clone has just a few counts. V usage is TRBV6-5 and J usage is TRBJ2-2; D remains unclear. V was cut by 2 bases and J by 1 base, with 2 bases left in between. The CDR3 loop spans 13 amino acids. Germline lookup yields CDR1 MNHEY and CDR2 SVGAGI. CDR3 in amino acids: CASSYQNTGELFF. CDR3 sequence (DNA): TGTGCCAGCAGTTACCAGAACACCGGGGAGCTGTTTTTT.

The chain carries TRBV6-1 and TRBJ2-5, with TRBD2 as a possible D gene (6 bases). The CDR3 loop spans 13 amino acids. Deletions cut 5 bases from V and 2 bases from J, with 9 bases between. Germline lookup yields CDR1 MNHNS and CDR2 SASEGT. In nucleotides, the CDR3 is TGTGCCAGCAGTTTAGCGGAGCAAGAGACCCAGTACTTC. It is translated as CASSLAEQETQYF.

V is TRBV19 and J is TRBJ2-1, with 9 positions matching TRBD2. V lost 0 bases, J lost 4 bases, and 10 bases stayed unmatched. Germline CDR1 and CDR2: LNHDA and SQIVND (reference sequence). The CDR3 runs 18 residues. The CDR3 spells CASSIERGLAGRYNEQFF. CDR3 bases: TGTGCCAGTAGTATAGAAAGAGGGCTAGCGGGGAGGTACAATGAGCAGTTCTTC.

This clone appeared a few times. V is TRBV5-6 and J is TRBJ2-2, with TRBD1 as a possible D gene (6 bases). V lost 4 bases and J 4 bases, leaving 11 bases between the germline ends. Germline V gene data show CDR1 as SGHDT and CDR2 as YYEEEE. The length of the CDR3 is 14 residues. The CDR3 nucleotides are TGTGCCAGCAGCCCCTGGACAGCCACCGGGGAGCTGTTTTTT. Translated, it gives CASSPWTATGELFF.

This clone was seen a single time. V is TRBV28 and J is TRBJ2-3; 7 bases align to TRBD1. Trimming at V came to 4 bases and at J to 1 base, leaving 8 bases not matched to a gene. Germline V gene sequence: CDR1 MDHEN, CDR2 SYDVKM. The CDR3 runs 16 residues. The CDR3 DNA sequence: TGTGCCAGCAGTTCCCCGGGACAGAGACGCACAGATACGCAGTATTTT. It codes for CASSSPGQRRTDTQYF.

The rearrangement joins TRBV7-2 to TRBJ2-2; D remains ambiguous. Germline CDR1 and CDR2: SGHTA and FQGNSA. The length of the CDR3 is 15 residues. V was cut by 1 base and J by 0 bases, with 6 bases left in between. The CDR3 DNA sequence: TGTGCCAGCAGCTTAGTACTCACGAACACCGGGGAGCTGTTTTTT. It is translated as CASSLVLTNTGELFF. The entire variable domain, with the rest obtained from reference TRBV7-2 and TRBJ2-2, is as follows: GAGVSQSPSNKVTEKGKDVELRCDPISGHTALYWYRQSLGQGLEFLIYFQGNSAPDKSGLPSDRFSAERTGGSVSTLTIQRTQQEDSAVYLCASSLVLTNTGELFFGEGSRLTVL.

This chain links TRBV18 with TRBJ2-7; weak D call: TRBD1 (6 bases). The CDR3 sequence is 13 residues long. Germline V lookup: CDR1 KGHSH, CDR2 LQKENI. V gave up 4 bases and J gave up 3 bases, with 10 bases separating them. The DNA for the CDR3 is TGTGCCAGCTCACTCATGGACAGCTACGAGCAGTACTTC. Protein product: CASSLMDSYEQYF.

This sequence joins TRBV5-1 and TRBJ2-5, with a possible D match to TRBD1 (5 bases). The V end lost 0 bases, the J end lost 2 bases, and 8 bases lay between the germline ends. This CDR3 contains 14 residues. Germline V gene data show CDR1 as SGHRS and CDR2 as YFSETQ. The CDR3, as DNA: TGCGCCAGCAGCTTGGGGACAAATCAAGAGACCCAGTACTTC. This gives the protein CASSLGTNQETQYF.

This clone appeared a few times. V and J are TRBV28 and TRBJ2-1; 15 positions match TRBD2. Germline lookup yields CDR1 MDHEN and CDR2 SYDVKM. The CDR3 totals 16 residues. V lost 0 bases to trimming and J lost 7 bases; unmatched junction nucleotides: 1. CDR3 protein: CASSLWGLAGGNEQFF. The CDR3 DNA follows: TGTGCCAGCAGTTTATGGGGACTAGCGGGGGGTAATGAGCAGTTCTTC.

This sequence joins TRBV25-1 and TRBJ1-1, with 10 bases identical to TRBD1. The CDR3 is 15 amino acids. With V trimmed by 5 bases and J by 4 bases, 7 bases remained unmatched. Germline V gives CDR1 MGHDK, CDR2 SYGVNS. CDR3 region: CASSMGQGKVTEAFF. In DNA form, the CDR3 reads TGTGCCAGCAGTATGGGACAGGGGAAGGTCACTGAAGCTTTCTTT.

This sequence joins TRBV5-1 and TRBJ2-7, with 11 bases lining up with TRBD2. The J segment lost 0 bases and the V segment lost 4 bases, leaving 3 bases of the junction unmatched. The CDR3 has 15 amino acids. Germline V gene sequence: CDR1 SGHRS, CDR2 YFSETQ. In DNA, the CDR3 is TGCGCCAGCAGCGGGGGACTAGCGGCCTCCTACGAGCAGTACTTC. Translation: CASSGGLAASYEQYF. Complete variable domain (other parts from reference TRBV5-1 and TRBJ2-7): KAGVTQTPRYLIKTRGQQVTLSCSPISGHRSVSWYQQTPGQGLQFLFEYFSETQRNKGNFPGRFSGRQFSNSRSEMNVSTLELGDSALYLCASSGGLAASYEQYFGPGTRLTVT.

The chain joins TRBV4-1 to TRBJ2-7; 9 nucleotides align to TRBD1. CDR1 MGHRA and CDR2 YSYEKL come from the germline V gene. The CDR3 spans 14 residues. V was clipped by 0 bases and J by 7 bases; unmatched bases: 4. This CDR3 is CASSQEQGAGEQYF. The CDR3 bases are TGCGCCAGCAGCCAAGAACAGGGGGCTGGTGAGCAGTACTTC.

The genes are TRBV6-5 and TRBJ1-5; 7 nucleotides agree with TRBD1. The V and J ends lost 8 bases and 1 base, in that order; junction bases with no gene match: 8. Per the germline V gene, CDR1 is MNHEY and CDR2 is SVGAGI. CDR3 length: 15 amino acids. The CDR3 nucleotides read TGTGCCAGCCGTAGGGGGACAGTAAGCAATCAGCCCCAGCATTTT. Amino acids: CASRRGTVSNQPQHF.

The gene calls are TRBV7-8 and TRBJ2-3; possibly TRBD2 for D (6 bases). Trimming removed 4 bases from V and 6 bases from J, with 23 bases in between. CDR1 is SGHVS, CDR2 FQNEAQ, per germline. This CDR3 region has 17 residues. CDR3 protein: CASSSVVGRGQRDTQYF. The CDR3 DNA is TGTGCCAGCAGCTCCGTGGTGGGGCGGGGCCAGCGGGATACGCAGTATTTT.

This clone is a singleton in its sample. This chain uses TRBV6-1 with TRBJ2-4; TRBD1 aligns across 7 bases. V was clipped by 7 bases and J by 2 bases; unmatched bases: 8. This CDR3 spans 15 amino acids. Germline V gene sequence: CDR1 MNHNS, CDR2 SASEGT. CDR3 sequence (DNA): TGTGCCAGCATGGCGTCAGGGGGAACCAAAAACATTCAGTACTTC. The encoded protein is CASMASGGTKNIQYF.

This chain links TRBV9 with TRBJ2-3; 8 nucleotides line up with TRBD2. Germline V gene sequence: CDR1 SGDLS, CDR2 YYNGEE. The V gene end was trimmed by 4 bases and the J gene end by 5 bases; junction bases not matched to a gene: 12. This CDR3 has 16 residues. The CDR3 sequence is CASSPPRTSTLDTQYF. DNA of the CDR3: TGTGCCAGCAGCCCTCCCCGGACTAGCACGTTAGATACGCAGTATTTT.

The rearrangement uses TRBV18 and TRBJ2-3; 7 nucleotides match TRBD2. V shed 3 bases and J 3 bases; nucleotides not matched to a gene: 12. Germline V gene sequence: CDR1 KGHSH, CDR2 LQKENI. The CDR3 runs 17 residues. CDR3 loop: CASSPEFGSGETDTQYF. Written as DNA, the CDR3 is TGTGCCAGCTCACCCGAGTTCGGAAGCGGGGAAACAGATACGCAGTATTTT.

This chain connects TRBV7-9 to TRBJ1-4; 10 positions match TRBD1. Germline loops: CDR1 SEHNR, CDR2 FQNEAQ (reference sequence). V gave up 3 bases and J gave up 8 bases; unmatched junction bases: 3. The CDR3 loop spans 14 amino acids. This CDR3 is CASSFGTGAEKLFF. Written as DNA, the CDR3 is TGTGCCAGCAGCTTCGGGACAGGGGCGGAAAAACTGTTTTTT.

The rearrangement joins TRBV6-6 to TRBJ1-5, with D possibly being TRBD1 (6 bases). V lost 5 bases and J 7 bases, leaving 21 bases between the germline ends. This CDR3 has 16 amino acids. Per germline, CDR1 MNHNY and CDR2 SVGAGI (reference sequence). As DNA, the CDR3 is TGTGCCAGCAGTCCCCGACAGGCCCTGCTAGGGCAGCCCCAGCATTTT. Translated: CASSPRQALLGQPQHF.

The chain uses TRBV11-3 and TRBJ2-3; 8 bases align to TRBD1. From germline, CDR1 is SGHNT and CDR2 YENEEA. V lost 3 bases to trimming and J lost 0 bases; unmatched junction nucleotides: 2. This CDR3 spans 15 amino acids. The CDR3 reads CASSLGQESTDTQYF. CDR3 nucleotide sequence: TGTGCCAGCAGCTTGGGACAGGAGAGCACAGATACGCAGTATTTT.

The sample holds a few counts of this clone. The chain links TRBV7-2 to TRBJ2-4, with 8 bases lining up with TRBD1. The CDR3 has 15 amino acids. The V and J ends lost 3 bases and 3 bases, in that order; junction bases with no gene match: 4. Germline V gives CDR1 SGHTA, CDR2 FQGNSA. This CDR3 reads CASSLRTGNKNIQYF. Written as DNA, the CDR3 is TGTGCCAGCAGCTTGCGGACAGGGAACAAAAACATTCAGTACTTC.

The gene calls are TRBV5-6 and TRBJ1-5, with 8 bases fitting TRBD1. This CDR3 contains 15 residues. The J segment lost 4 bases and the V segment lost 4 bases, leaving 7 bases of the junction unmatched. Germline-derived CDR1 and CDR2 are SGHDT and YYEEEE. DNA for the CDR3: TGTGCCAGCAGCAAACAGGGGGATACAAATCAGCCCCAGCATTTT. This translates into CASSKQGDTNQPQHF.